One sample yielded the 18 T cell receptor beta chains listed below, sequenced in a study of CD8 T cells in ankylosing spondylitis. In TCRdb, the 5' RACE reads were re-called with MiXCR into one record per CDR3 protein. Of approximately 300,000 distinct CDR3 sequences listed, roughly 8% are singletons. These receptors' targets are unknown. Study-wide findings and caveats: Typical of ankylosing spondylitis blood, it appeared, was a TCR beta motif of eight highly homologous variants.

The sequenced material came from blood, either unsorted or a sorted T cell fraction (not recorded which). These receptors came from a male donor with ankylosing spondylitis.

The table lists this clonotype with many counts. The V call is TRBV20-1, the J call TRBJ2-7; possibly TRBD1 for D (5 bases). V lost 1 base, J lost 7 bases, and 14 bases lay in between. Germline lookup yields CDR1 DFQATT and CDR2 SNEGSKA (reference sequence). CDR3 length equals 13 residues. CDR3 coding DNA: TGCAGTGCTAGAGGCGCAGGGATGAGGGAGCAGTACTTC. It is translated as CSARGAGMREQYF.

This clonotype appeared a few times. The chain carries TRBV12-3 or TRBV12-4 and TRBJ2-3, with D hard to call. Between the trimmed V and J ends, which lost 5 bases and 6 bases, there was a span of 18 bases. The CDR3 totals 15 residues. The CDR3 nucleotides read TGTGCCAGCAGTCTCGAGACCGAACTGGGGGATACGCAGTATTTT. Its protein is CASSLETELGDTQYF.

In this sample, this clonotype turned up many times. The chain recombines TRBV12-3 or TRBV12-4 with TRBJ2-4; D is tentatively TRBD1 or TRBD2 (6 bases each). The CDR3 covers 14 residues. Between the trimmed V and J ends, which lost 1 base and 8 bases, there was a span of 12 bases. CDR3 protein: CASSLGGAWYIQYF. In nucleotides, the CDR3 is TGTGCCAGCAGTTTAGGGGGGGCTTGGTACATTCAGTACTTC.

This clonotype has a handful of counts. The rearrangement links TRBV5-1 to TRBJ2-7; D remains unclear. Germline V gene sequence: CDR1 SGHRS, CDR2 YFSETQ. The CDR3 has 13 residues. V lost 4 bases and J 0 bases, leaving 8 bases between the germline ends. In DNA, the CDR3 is TGCGCCAGCAGCGCCGCCCCCTCCTACGAGCAGTACTTC. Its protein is CASSAAPSYEQYF.

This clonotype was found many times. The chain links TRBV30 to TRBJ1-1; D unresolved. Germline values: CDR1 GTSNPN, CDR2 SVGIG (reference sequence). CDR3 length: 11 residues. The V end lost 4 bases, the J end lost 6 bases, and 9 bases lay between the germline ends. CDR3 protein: CAWTRLAEAFF. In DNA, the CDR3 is TGTGCCTGGACTAGGTTAGCTGAAGCTTTCTTT. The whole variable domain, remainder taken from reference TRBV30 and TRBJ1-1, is SQTIHQWPATLVQPVGSPLSLECTVEGTSNPNLYWYRQAAGRGLQLLFYSVGIGQISSEVPQNLSASRPQDRQFILSSKKLLLSDSGFYLCAWTRLAEAFFGQGTRLTVV.

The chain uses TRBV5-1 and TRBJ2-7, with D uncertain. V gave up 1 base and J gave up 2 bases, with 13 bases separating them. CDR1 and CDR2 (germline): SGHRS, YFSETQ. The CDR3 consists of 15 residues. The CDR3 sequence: CASSLSAASPYEQYF. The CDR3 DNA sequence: TGCGCCAGCAGCTTGTCTGCGGCCTCGCCCTACGAGCAGTACTTC.

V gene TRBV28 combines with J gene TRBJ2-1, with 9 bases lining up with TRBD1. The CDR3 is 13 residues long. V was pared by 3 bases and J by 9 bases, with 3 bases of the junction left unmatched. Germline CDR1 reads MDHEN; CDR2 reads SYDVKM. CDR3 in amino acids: CASSFTGGFEQFF. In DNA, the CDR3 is TGTGCCAGCAGTTTCACAGGGGGCTTTGAGCAGTTCTTC.

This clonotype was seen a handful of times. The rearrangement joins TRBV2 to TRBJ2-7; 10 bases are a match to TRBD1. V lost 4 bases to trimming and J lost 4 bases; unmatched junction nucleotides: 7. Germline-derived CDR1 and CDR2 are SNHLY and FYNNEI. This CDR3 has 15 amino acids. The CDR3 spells CASSVLGTGAYEQYF. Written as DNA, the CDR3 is TGTGCCAGCAGTGTGCTCGGGACAGGGGCTTACGAGCAGTACTTC. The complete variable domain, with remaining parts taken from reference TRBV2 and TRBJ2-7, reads EPEVTQTPSHQVTQMGQEVILRCVPISNHLYFYWYRQILGQKVEFLVSFYNNEISEKSEIFDDQFSVERPDGSNFTLKIRSTKLEDSAMYFCASSVLGTGAYEQYFGPGTRLTVT.

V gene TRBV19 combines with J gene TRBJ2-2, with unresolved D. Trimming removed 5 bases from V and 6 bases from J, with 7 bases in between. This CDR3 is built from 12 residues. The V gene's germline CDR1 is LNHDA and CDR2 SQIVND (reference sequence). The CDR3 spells CASSQTAGELFF. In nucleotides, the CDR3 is TGTGCCAGTAGTCAGACTGCCGGGGAGCTGTTTTTT.

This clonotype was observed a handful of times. CDR3 coding DNA: TGTGCCAGCACTCACCTAGCTTCCTACGAGCAGTACTTC. Translating it yields CASTHLASYEQYF. The gene calls are TRBV28 and TRBJ2-7; weak D call: TRBD2 (5 bases). The CDR3 consists of 13 residues. V dropped 7 bases and J dropped 1 base, with 11 bases sitting between them. Germline lookup yields CDR1 MDHEN and CDR2 SYDVKM.

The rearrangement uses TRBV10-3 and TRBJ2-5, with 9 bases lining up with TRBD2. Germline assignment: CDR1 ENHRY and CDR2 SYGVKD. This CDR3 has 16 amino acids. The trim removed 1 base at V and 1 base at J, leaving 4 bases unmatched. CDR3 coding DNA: TGTGCCATCAGTGAGTTCATGCGGGAGGGCCAAGAGACCCAGTACTTC. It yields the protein CAISEFMREGQETQYF.

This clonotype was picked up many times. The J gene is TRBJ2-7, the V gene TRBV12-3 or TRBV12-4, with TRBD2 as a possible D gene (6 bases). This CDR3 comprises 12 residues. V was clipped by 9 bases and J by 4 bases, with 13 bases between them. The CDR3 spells CASRLEWYEQYF. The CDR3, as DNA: TGTGCCAGTCGACTAGAATGGTACGAGCAGTACTTC.

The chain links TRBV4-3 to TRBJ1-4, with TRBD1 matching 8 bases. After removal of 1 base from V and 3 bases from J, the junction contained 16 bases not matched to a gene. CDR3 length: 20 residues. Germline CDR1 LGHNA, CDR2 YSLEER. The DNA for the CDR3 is TGCGCCAGCAGCCAAGGAGTGTCTCGCAGGGGGCGCGCGCCTAATGAAAAACTGTTTTTT. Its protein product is CASSQGVSRRGRAPNEKLFF.

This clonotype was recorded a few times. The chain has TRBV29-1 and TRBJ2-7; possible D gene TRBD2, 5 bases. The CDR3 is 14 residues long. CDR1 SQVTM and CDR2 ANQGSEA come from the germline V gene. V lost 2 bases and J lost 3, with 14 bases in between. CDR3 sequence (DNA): TGCAGCGTTGAATCTTCGGGGATAAGCTACGAGCAGTACTTC. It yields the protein CSVESSGISYEQYF.

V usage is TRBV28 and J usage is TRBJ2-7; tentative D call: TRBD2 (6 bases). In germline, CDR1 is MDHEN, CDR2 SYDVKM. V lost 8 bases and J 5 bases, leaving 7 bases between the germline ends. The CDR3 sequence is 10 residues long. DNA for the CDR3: TGTGCCAGCGGAGGGGACGAGCAGTACTTC. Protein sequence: CASGGDEQYF.

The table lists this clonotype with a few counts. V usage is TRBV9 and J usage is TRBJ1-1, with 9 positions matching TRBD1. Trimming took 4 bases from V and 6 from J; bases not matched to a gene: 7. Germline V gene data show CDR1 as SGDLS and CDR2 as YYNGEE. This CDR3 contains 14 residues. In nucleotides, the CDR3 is TGTGCCAGCAGCCTACAGGGGGCGAATTCTGAAGCTTTCTTT. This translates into CASSLQGANSEAFF. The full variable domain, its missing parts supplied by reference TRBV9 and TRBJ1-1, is DSGVTQTPKHLITATGQRVTLRCSPRSGDLSVYWYQQSLDQGLQFLIQYYNGEERAKGNILERFSAQQFPDLHSELNLSSLELGDSALYFCASSLQGANSEAFFGQGTRLTVV.

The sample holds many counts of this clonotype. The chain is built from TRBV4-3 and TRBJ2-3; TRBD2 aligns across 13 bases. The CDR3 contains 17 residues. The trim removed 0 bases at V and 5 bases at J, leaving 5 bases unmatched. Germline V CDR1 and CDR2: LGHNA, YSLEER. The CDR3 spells CASSQDELAGGGDTQYF. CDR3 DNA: TGCGCCAGCAGCCAAGATGAACTAGCGGGAGGGGGAGATACGCAGTATTTT.

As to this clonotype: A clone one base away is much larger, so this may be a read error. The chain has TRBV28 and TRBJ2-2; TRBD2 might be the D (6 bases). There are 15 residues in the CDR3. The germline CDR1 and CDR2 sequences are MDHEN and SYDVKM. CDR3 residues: CASSTPPGLTGELLF. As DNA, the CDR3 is TGTGCCAGCAGCACTCCACCTGGACTAACCGGGGAGCTGCTTTTT.